The rows below give T cell receptor beta chains drawn from one sample of a study of shared clonotypes between healthy human individuals. The method was immunoSEQ multiplex PCR; TCRdb's version includes in-frame clones alone and lacks a portion of them. The sample has about 320,000 clones, around 86% seen once. Sequencing was done on a sample of memory CD8+ T cells sorted from blood. These receptors were obtained from a man younger than 35 in good health. Each CDR3 is given with its conserved first and last residue. A D gene is named only where the DNA matches it firmly. The listing skips clone size in some rows; elsewhere it reads once, few, many or a size class.

v_gene	abundance	j_gene	d_gene	CDR3nt	CDR3aa
TRBV13	many	TRBJ2-5	TRBD2	TGTGCCAGCAGCTCCGACGGGGGGGAGACCCAGTACTTC	CASSSDGGETQYF
TRBV5-8	NA	TRBJ2-3	NA	TGTGCCAGCGGAACTTCTGGGCCTAGCACAGATACGCAGTATTTT	CASGTSGPSTDTQYF
TRBV7-9	NA	TRBJ2-7	NA	TGTGCCAGCAGCCGGAACCCCTCGAGCCCCTACGAGCAGTACTTC	CASSRNPSSPYEQYF
TRBV4-1	NA	TRBJ1-1	TRBD1	TGCGCCAGCAGCCTGTCGGGACAGGGACTCTTAATCACTGAAGCTTTCTTT	CASSLSGQGLLITEAFF
TRBV7-8	NA	TRBJ2-1	NA	TGTGCCAGCTCTTGGGCCAACAATGAGCAGTTCTTC	CASSWANNEQFF
TRBV30	NA	TRBJ1-1	TRBD1	TGTGCCTGGGTCGTAACAGGGGGCACTGAAGCTTTCTTT	CAWVVTGGTEAFF
TRBV5-1	NA	TRBJ1-2	NA	TGCGCCAGCAGCTTAGGCAGGGCTATCTACTATGGCTACACCTTC	CASSLGRAIYYGYTF
TRBV4-3	NA	TRBJ1-2	NA	TGCGCCAGCAGCCAAGATAGGCTAAACAATAACTATGGCTACACCTTC	CASSQDRLNNNYGYTF
TRBV4-1	NA	TRBJ2-3	NA	TGCGCCAGCAGCCAAGATACGCAGTATTTT	CASSQDTQYF
TRBV4-3	once	TRBJ1-1	NA	TGCGCCAGCAGCCACTCTGACCCTTCCGCTGAAGCTTTCTTT	CASSHSDPSAEAFF
TRBV4-2	NA	TRBJ2-7	TRBD2	TGTGCCAGCAGCCAAGAAAGCGGGGGGGCTTGGGAGCAGTACTTC	CASSQESGGAWEQYF
TRBV28	NA	TRBJ1-1	NA	TGTGCCAGCAGTTCGCCTCGGCCCAGCGCTGAAGCTTTCTTT	CASSSPRPSAEAFF